The 26 T cell receptor beta chains given below trace back to one sample, sequenced in a study of blood T cell repertoires in COVID-19. Some clones are missing from TCRdb's copy, which holds only in-frame ones; the method was immunoSEQ multiplex PCR. The repertoire includes about 70,000 clones, roughly 85% of them detected once, and around 9.6% sits in the top ten. Sequencing was carried out using peripheral blood. The receptors come from a woman of 80 years or more with acute or convalescent COVID-19.

V usage is TRBV20-1 and J usage is TRBJ1-5, with 8 nucleotides matching TRBD1. The CDR3 runs to 13 residues. Germline values: CDR1 DFQATT, CDR2 SNEGSKA (reference sequence). The trim removed 4 bases at V and 4 bases at J, leaving 3 bases unmatched. CDR3 in amino acids: CSATDRGNQPQHF. In DNA, the CDR3 is TGCAGTGCTACTGACAGGGGAAATCAGCCCCAGCATTTT.

This chain uses TRBV19 with TRBJ1-2, with 9 bases aligning to TRBD1. The CDR3 has 16 residues. Germline CDR1 and CDR2: LNHDA and SQIVND (reference sequence). V shed 7 bases and J 0 bases; nucleotides not matched to a gene: 9. The CDR3 here is CASNPDRGYPNYGYTF. Here the CDR3 DNA reads TGTGCCAGTAATCCGGACAGGGGCTATCCTAACTATGGCTACACCTTC.

This chain joins TRBV10-3 and TRBJ1-5, with 9 bases that match TRBD1. The CDR3 contains 15 residues. From germline, CDR1 is ENHRY and CDR2 SYGVKD. V lost 3 bases and J lost 4; bases outside the gene matches: 4. CDR3 sequence reads: CAISEGQGNNQPQHF. The CDR3 DNA sequence: TGTGCCATCAGTGAAGGACAGGGGAATAATCAGCCCCAGCATTTT.

The chain employs TRBV19 and TRBJ2-1, with TRBD2 matching 11 bases. The J segment lost 6 bases and the V segment lost 5 bases, leaving 12 bases of the junction unmatched. The CDR3 length is 17 residues. CDR1 and CDR2 from the germline V gene are LNHDA and SQIVND (reference sequence). The CDR3 DNA follows: TGTGCCAGTAGTGGGGGACCTCTAGCGGGGGGCCTCAATGAGCAGTTCTTC. Amino acid sequence: CASSGGPLAGGLNEQFF.

This chain uses TRBV10-2 with TRBJ2-4; a possible D gene is TRBD2 (5 bases). CDR3 size: 14 residues. The germline CDR1 and CDR2 sequences are WSHSY and SAAADI. V was shortened by 3 bases and J by 8 bases, with 14 bases between the two germline ends. In nucleotides, the CDR3 is TGCGCCAGCAGTGACCAGGCCAGGCGGGACATTCAGTACTTC. It encodes CASSDQARRDIQYF.

CDR3 region: CASSPPGQGLGYTF. As DNA, the CDR3 is TGTGCCAGCAGCCCTCCCGGACAGGGGCTTGGCTACACCTTC. The rearrangement uses TRBV3-1 (or the pseudogene TRBV3-2) and TRBJ1-2; TRBD1 matches 9 bases. Unmatched junction bases numbered 7, after V lost 4 bases and J lost 7 bases. This CDR3 is 14 amino acids long. CDR1 and CDR2 (germline): LGHDT, YNNKEL (reference sequence).

The V and J genes are TRBV6-5 and TRBJ1-2; 8 bases fit TRBD1. The germline CDR1 and CDR2 sequences are MNHEY and SVGAGI. The V and J ends lost 6 bases and 7 bases, in that order; junction bases with no gene match: 10. The CDR3 sequence is 14 residues long. CDR3 DNA: TGTGCCAGCAGGACCTCAGGGGGCTCGAGTGGCTACACCTTC. Protein: CASRTSGGSSGYTF.

The chain couples TRBV2 to TRBJ1-1; no definite D call. V shed 7 bases and J shed 2 bases, with 14 bases lying between them. Germline V gene lookup returns CDR1 SNHLY and CDR2 FYNNEI. This CDR3 comprises 14 residues. The CDR3 DNA reads as TGTGCCAGCACAGGTCGACGGATCAACACTGAAGCTTTCTTT. Translated, it gives CASTGRRINTEAFF.

V and J are TRBV19 and TRBJ1-6, with D perhaps matching TRBD1 (5 bases). The V gene lost 6 bases and the J gene lost 7 bases, with 10 bases spanning the gap. Germline CDR1 and CDR2: LNHDA and SQIVND (reference sequence). The CDR3 extends over 13 amino acids. The CDR3: CASSQGWNSPLHF. The CDR3 region has the DNA TGTGCCAGTAGCCAGGGCTGGAATTCACCCCTCCACTTT.

The chain carries TRBV2 and TRBJ1-5; D is uncertain. The CDR3 has 14 residues. V was pared by 2 bases and J by 5 bases, with 10 bases between. Germline loops: CDR1 SNHLY, CDR2 FYNNEI. The CDR3 nucleotides are TGTGCCAGCAGTGAACTAGTCGGCGATCAGCCCCAGCATTTT. This codes for CASSELVGDQPQHF.

The chain couples TRBV7-3 to TRBJ1-2, with D possibly TRBD1 on 6 matching bases. This CDR3 spans 15 amino acids. The germline V gene has CDR1 SGHTA and CDR2 FQGTGA. The germline V and J ends were trimmed by 2 bases and 4 bases, with 14 bases remaining between them. CDR3: CASSLELGAGYGYTF. Here the CDR3 DNA reads TGTGCCAGCAGCTTAGAACTGGGGGCCGGCTATGGCTACACCTTC.

The chain combines TRBV27 with TRBJ2-3; D gene ambiguous. Trimming removed 6 bases at V and 2 bases at J, with 18 bases between. CDR1 MNHEY and CDR2 SMNVEV come from the germline V gene (reference sequence). CDR3 length: 16 residues. The CDR3 loop reads CASSRAAVVNTDTQYF. CDR3 bases: TGTGCCAGCAGCCGTGCGGCAGTGGTGAACACAGATACGCAGTATTTT.

CDR3 protein: CASSLAGAAEAFF. CDR3 bases: TGTGCCAGCAGCTTAGCAGGGGCAGCTGAAGCTTTCTTT. V gene TRBV7-2 combines with J gene TRBJ1-1, with D perhaps TRBD1 (5 bases). Germline CDR1 reads SGHTA; CDR2 reads FQGNSA. The CDR3 spans 13 residues. V was pared by 0 bases and J by 6 bases, with 8 bases between.

The chain carries TRBV5-1 and TRBJ1-2; 8 bases line up with TRBD1. J lost 3 bases, V lost 3 bases, and 4 bases had no gene match. The germline V gene encodes CDR1 SGHRS and CDR2 YFSETQ. This CDR3 spans 14 amino acids. For the CDR3, the DNA is TGCGCCAGCAGCTCGGGGACAGGTCACTATGGCTACACCTTC. Encoded protein: CASSSGTGHYGYTF.

The V and J genes are TRBV29-1 and TRBJ2-1, with 10 bases lining up with TRBD2. Germline CDR1 and CDR2: SQVTM and ANQGSEA. The CDR3 extends over 14 amino acids. Trimming cost V 7 bases and J 4 bases; bases outside gene matches: 7. CDR3 sequence: CSGSGGARYNEQFF. DNA for the CDR3: TGCAGCGGGAGCGGGGGGGCCAGGTACAATGAGCAGTTCTTC.

The chain combines TRBV11-3 with TRBJ2-3; D uncertain. CDR1 and CDR2 (germline): SGHNT, YENEEA. Trimming left V 5 bases short and J 2 bases short, with 8 bases between. The CDR3 length is 13 residues. The CDR3 loop is CASSHLYTDTQYF. DNA of the CDR3: TGTGCCAGCAGCCACCTCTACACAGATACGCAGTATTTT. The whole variable domain, remainder taken from reference TRBV11-3 and TRBJ2-3, is EAGVVQSPRYKIIEKKQPVAFWCNPISGHNTLYWYLQNLGQGPELLIRYENEEAVDDSQLPKDRFSAERLKGVDSTLKIQPAELGDSAVYLCASSHLYTDTQYFGPGTRLTVL.

The CDR3 spells CASSSRFESKHTF. CDR3 DNA sequence: TGTGCCAGCAGTTCCCGGTTTGAGTCTAAGCACACCTTC. V is TRBV12-3 or TRBV12-4 and J is TRBJ1-2; D is unclear. The CDR3 is made up of 13 amino acids. The V end lost 4 bases, the J end lost 12 bases, and 18 bases lay between the germline ends.

V and J are TRBV19 and TRBJ2-7; 12 bases agree with TRBD1. Per germline, CDR1 LNHDA and CDR2 SQIVND (reference sequence). The CDR3 spans 15 residues. V trimming: 6 bases; J trimming: 1 base; junction bases outside the gene matches: 4. DNA of the CDR3: TGTGCCAGTAGAAGGGGACAGGGGGCGTCCTACGAGCAGTACTTC. Protein product: CASRRGQGASYEQYF. Combining the CDR3 with reference TRBV19 and TRBJ2-7 gives the whole variable domain DGGITQSPKYLFRKEGQNVTLSCEQNLNHDAMYWYRQDPGQGLRLIYYSQIVNDFQKGDIAEGYSVSREKKESFPLTVTSAQKNPTAFYLCASRRGQGASYEQYFGPGTRLTVT.

This clone was detected a few times. J is TRBJ2-7 and V is TRBV10-3, with D perhaps matching TRBD2 (6 bases). Trimming took 6 bases from V and 0 from J, leaving 12 bases between them. The CDR3 loop spans 14 amino acids. CDR1 and CDR2 from the germline V gene are ENHRY and SYGVKD. CDR3 sequence: CAIRPGLNSYEQYF. The CDR3 DNA reads TGTGCCATCAGACCGGGACTGAACTCCTACGAGCAGTACTTC.

V is TRBV4-1 and J is TRBJ2-2; D perhaps matches TRBD2 (5 bases). The CDR3 runs 16 residues. The germline V gene encodes CDR1 MGHRA and CDR2 YSYEKL. Trimming took off 4 bases at V and 4 bases at J, with 16 bases between the two ends. The CDR3 protein is CASSPAPRALTGELFF. As DNA, the CDR3 is TGCGCCAGCAGCCCTGCCCCGCGGGCCCTCACCGGGGAGCTGTTTTTT.

The CDR3 reads CASSTDTGTGKGYTF. DNA for the CDR3: TGTGCCAGCAGTACCGACACAGGGACAGGGAAGGGCTACACCTTC. The V and J genes are TRBV27 and TRBJ1-2; 9 bases fit TRBD1. The CDR3 extends over 15 amino acids. The ends lost 5 bases at V and 8 bases at J; junction bases unmatched: 12. Germline CDR1 MNHEY, CDR2 SMNVEV (reference sequence).

V and J are TRBV6-5 and TRBJ2-1; TRBD2 matches at 8 bases. This CDR3 comprises 14 residues. The V gene's germline CDR1 is MNHEY and CDR2 SVGAGI. V trimming: 8 bases; J trimming: 9 bases; junction bases outside the gene matches: 12. The CDR3: CASASGGPWGEQFF. CDR3 in DNA: TGTGCCAGCGCTTCGGGGGGGCCTTGGGGTGAGCAGTTCTTC.

J is TRBJ2-4 and V is TRBV15; weak D call: TRBD1 (6 bases). The germline V gene has CDR1 LNHNV and CDR2 YYDKDF (reference sequence). CDR3 length equals 13 residues. Trimming shortened V by 0 bases and J by 14 bases, and 14 bases separated the two germline ends. The CDR3: CATSRERRPGEYF. The CDR3 DNA follows: TGTGCCACCAGCAGAGAACGGCGACCAGGGGAGTACTTC.

The CDR3 nucleotides are TGTGCCAGCAGCCCCTCCGGGGTGGGCACAGATACGCAGTATTTT. As protein: CASSPSGVGTDTQYF. The J gene is TRBJ2-3, the V gene TRBV11-3, with D possibly matching TRBD2 (5 bases). The germline gives CDR1 SGHNT, CDR2 YENEEA. The CDR3 contains 15 residues. V was cut by 5 bases and J by 1 base, with 13 bases left in between.

The chain couples TRBV7-6 to TRBJ2-3; TRBD1 might be the D (6 bases). Trimming stripped 3 bases from V and 8 bases from J, with 9 bases between. Germline loops: CDR1 SGHVS, CDR2 FNYEAQ. CDR3 length: 12 residues. The CDR3 DNA sequence: TGTGCCAGCAGCTTCGGACAGCCTACGCAGTATTTT. It yields the protein CASSFGQPTQYF.

This chain links TRBV10-3 with TRBJ1-6, with 9 bases matching TRBD1. The length of the CDR3 is 14 residues. The V gene's germline CDR1 is ENHRY and CDR2 SYGVKD. V shed 10 bases, J shed 9 bases, and the junction held 10 bases outside the gene matches. The chain's CDR3 is CATHPGQGGSPLHF. The CDR3 nucleotides are TGTGCCACTCACCCGGGACAGGGAGGTTCACCCCTCCACTTT.